This TCR beta chain was profiled in a study of blood T cells in healthy people across ages. The use of a sample-barcoded 5' primer and a J-beta primer mix characterized a second PCR of about 6 to 11 cycles. Researchers report that a template-switch adaptor with 12 random nucleotides tagged each cDNA molecule. Each CDR3 protein is one row after TCRdb ran MiXCR on the 5' RACE reads. The sample contains 850,000 to 950,000 distinct CDR3 sequences, 29% of which appear only once. This CDR3 spans 14 amino acids. CDR1 is DFQATT and CDR2 is SNEGSKA in the germline V gene (reference sequence). Concerning this clonotype itself: A read error may account for a junction end that differs from germline.

The source of this sequence is an elderly woman in good health. The sequenced material came from blood. This rearrangement joins TRBV20-1 to TRBJ2-2, with D possibly matching TRBD2 (6 bases). The CDR3 nucleotides are TGCAGTGCGACCCGTGGGGGGAACGCCGGGGAGCTGTTTTTT. Protein product: CSATRGGNAGELFF.